What follows are 28 T cell receptor beta chains derived from one specimen sequenced in a study of monozygotic twins with inflammatory bowel disease. TCRdb reprocessed the 5' RACE reads and stores each CDR3 protein as one record, lacking DNA. The sample includes just over 300,000 distinct CDR3 sequences. Material for sequencing was blood. These receptors were taken from a human donor with ulcerative colitis or Crohn's disease, or a healthy co-twin of an affected twin (not recorded which).

The chain employs TRBV7-2 and TRBJ1-6; the D call of TRBD1 rests on TCRdb alone, since no DNA is present to check it. The CDR3 has 15 residues. CDR1 is SGHTA, CDR2 FQGNSA, per germline. CDR3 loop: CASSPPGGTPSPLHF.

The chain joins TRBV20-1 to TRBJ2-7; TCRdb returns TRBD2, unconfirmable since there is no DNA. Germline assignment: CDR1 DFQATT and CDR2 SNEGSKA (reference sequence). The CDR3 spans 13 residues. CDR3 sequence reads: CSAPSLASYEQYF.

This rearrangement joins TRBV5-1 to TRBJ2-5; TCRdb gives TRBD1 as the D gene, but with no DNA this cannot be confirmed. The CDR3 has 14 residues. Germline assignment: CDR1 SGHRS and CDR2 YFSETQ. This CDR3 reads CASAKLGGEETQYF.

This chain connects TRBV20-1 to TRBJ2-6. The germline V gene encodes CDR1 DFQATT and CDR2 SNEGSKA (reference sequence). CDR3 length: 13 amino acids. The CDR3 sequence: CSARDRGANVLTF.

CDR3: CASSPRQGAQYF. The chain carries TRBV28 and TRBJ2-7; TCRdb designates TRBD1, a call that cannot be tested without DNA. Germline V gives CDR1 MDHEN, CDR2 SYDVKM. The CDR3 has 12 residues.

This chain uses TRBV6-2 or TRBV6-3 with TRBJ2-1; without DNA, the TCRdb call of TRBD1 cannot be checked. The CDR3 extends over 15 amino acids. The germline V gene has CDR1 MNHEY and CDR2 SVGEGT. CDR3 amino acids: CASSPPGAGLNEQFF.

The chain couples TRBV7-9 to TRBJ2-7. Germline CDR1 is SEHNR and CDR2 is FQNEAQ (reference sequence). This CDR3 spans 15 amino acids. The CDR3 protein is CASSPSFGMAYEQYF. Supplemented by reference TRBV7-9 and TRBJ2-7, the full variable domain reads DTGVSQNPRHKITKRGQNVTFRCDPISEHNRLYWYRQTLGQGPEFLTYFQNEAQLEKSRLLSDRFSAERPKGSFSTLEIQRTEQGDSAMYLCASSPSFGMAYEQYFGPGTRLTVT.

This chain uses TRBV11-3 with TRBJ2-5; without DNA, the TCRdb call of TRBD1 cannot be checked. The CDR3 totals 15 residues. Germline V lookup: CDR1 SGHNT, CDR2 YENEEA. CDR3 amino acids: CASSHGTTYQETQYF.

J is TRBJ1-5 and V is TRBV6-2 or TRBV6-3; the TCRdb call, TRBD1, lacks DNA for checking. The CDR3 spans 16 residues. Germline-derived CDR1 and CDR2 are MNHEY and SVGEGT. The CDR3 here is CASSRLTGQINQPQHF.

J is TRBJ2-2 and V is TRBV6-2 or TRBV6-3; absent DNA, TCRdb's TRBD2 call cannot be checked. This CDR3 is built from 16 residues. Germline assignment: CDR1 MNHEY and CDR2 SVGEGT. The CDR3: CASSWILAGLTGELFF.

The chain recombines TRBV14 with TRBJ2-2; with no DNA, the TCRdb D assignment of TRBD1 cannot be verified. The CDR3 covers 17 residues. Germline CDR1 reads SGHDN; CDR2 reads FVKESK. Here the CDR3 reads CASSRRGLSANTGELFF.

The rearrangement links TRBV20-1 to TRBJ2-6. This CDR3 contains 11 residues. Germline CDR1 DFQATT, CDR2 SNEGSKA (reference sequence). The CDR3 here is CSALQANVLTF.

The CDR3: CAWQRLAGGNTGELFF. V is TRBV30 and J is TRBJ2-2; TCRdb's assignment of TRBD2 cannot be checked, as there is no DNA. Germline V gives CDR1 GTSNPN, CDR2 SVGIG (reference sequence). The CDR3 length is 16 residues.

V usage is TRBV7-6 and J usage is TRBJ2-2; the D gene TCRdb calls, TRBD1, cannot be checked with no DNA. The germline V gene has CDR1 SGHVS and CDR2 FNYEAQ. The CDR3 has 17 residues. CDR3 sequence reads: CASSLAVGTQDTGELFF.

This sequence joins TRBV12-3 or TRBV12-4 and TRBJ2-7; TCRdb gives TRBD1 as the D gene, but with no DNA this cannot be confirmed. The CDR3 spans 14 residues. This CDR3 reads CASSPPLAIYEQYF.

The V call is TRBV28, the J call TRBJ2-5; the D call of TRBD2 rests on TCRdb alone, since no DNA is present to check it. The CDR3 loop spans 14 amino acids. CDR1 and CDR2 (germline): MDHEN, SYDVKM. This CDR3 is CASRVAGSQETQYF.

V gene TRBV2 combines with J gene TRBJ2-7. The CDR3 contains 12 residues. CDR1 SNHLY and CDR2 FYNNEI come from the germline V gene. CDR3 residues: CASSDFSVEQYF.

This sequence joins TRBV12-3 or TRBV12-4 and TRBJ2-7; TCRdb picks TRBD2, but there is no DNA to check that call. This CDR3 region has 12 residues. CDR3 residues: CASSLEGTLRYF.

The chain links TRBV19 to TRBJ1-6; TCRdb's D gene call, TRBD1, goes unchecked for lack of DNA. Germline V gives CDR1 LNHDA, CDR2 SQIVND (reference sequence). The CDR3 length is 14 residues. The CDR3: CASTRQYEGSPLHF.

This chain uses TRBV18 with TRBJ2-7; TCRdb indicates TRBD2, and absent DNA this call remains unverified. Germline V gene sequence: CDR1 KGHSH, CDR2 LQKENI. The length of the CDR3 is 14 residues. The CDR3 region is CASAGLADNYEQYF.

V and J are TRBV6-5 and TRBJ2-1; TCRdb gives TRBD1 as the D gene, but with no DNA this cannot be confirmed. Germline V gene lookup returns CDR1 MNHEY and CDR2 SVGAGI. This CDR3 has 16 residues. The CDR3 reads CASSYLGPSSYNEQFF.

The chain carries TRBV6-1 and TRBJ2-6. CDR3 length: 14 amino acids. Germline V lookup: CDR1 MNHNS, CDR2 SASEGT. CDR3 residues: CASDPRTGANVLTF.

The chain combines TRBV15 with TRBJ1-5; the D call from TCRdb, TRBD1, cannot be confirmed without DNA. CDR1 is LNHNV and CDR2 is YYDKDF in the germline V gene (reference sequence). This CDR3 region has 16 residues. The CDR3 sequence is CATSRGGQGQVQPQHF.

The gene calls are TRBV29-1 and TRBJ2-3; there is no DNA to check the TCRdb D call of TRBD2. Germline V lookup: CDR1 SQVTM, CDR2 ANQGSEA. The CDR3 loop spans 13 amino acids. The CDR3 spells CSAPGLYTDTQYF.

The rearrangement links TRBV6-5 to TRBJ2-7. Germline assignment: CDR1 MNHEY and CDR2 SVGAGI. This CDR3 spans 13 amino acids. The CDR3 protein is CASSYLRLGEQYF.

V gene TRBV3-1 combines with J gene TRBJ2-7. Germline lookup yields CDR1 LGHDT and CDR2 YNNKEL (reference sequence). The length of the CDR3 is 13 residues. CDR3 residues: CASSQGWGYEQYF.

V and J are TRBV14 and TRBJ2-7; TCRdb returns TRBD1, unconfirmable since there is no DNA. The CDR3 loop spans 16 amino acids. Germline loops: CDR1 SGHDN, CDR2 FVKESK. CDR3 region: CASSPNDRLPLYEQYF.

This chain links TRBV20-1 with TRBJ2-2; TCRdb outputs TRBD1, but without DNA this stays unchecked. CDR1 is DFQATT and CDR2 is SNEGSKA in the germline V gene (reference sequence). This CDR3 comprises 12 residues. The CDR3 is CSARTGRGELFF.